This TCR beta chain was profiled in a study of blood T cell repertoires in COVID-19. Study as a whole: The samples span acute and convalescent COVID-19 from the United States, Italy and Spain. T cells, B-cell-depleted T cells, or PBMCs provided the cDNA or gDNA that served as material.

Original handling: Scientists estimated how many nucleated cells there were by amplifying reference gene primers. Sequencing was performed with immunoSEQ multiplex PCR; in TCRdb, only in-frame clones are kept and a portion is missing. V, J and clone size are taken as reported in that table, and D and trimming were inferred from the DNA itself. The data hold over 200,000 clones, with about nine tenths observed a single time. Material: peripheral blood. The TCR was taken from a man aged 25-40 years who had recovered from COVID-19.

The CDR3 DNA reads TGTGCCAGCAGCTTACAGGGAAACACTGAAGCTTTCTTT. It yields the protein CASSLQGNTEAFF. The chain carries TRBV7-8 and TRBJ1-1, with D possibly being TRBD1 (5 bases). V was shortened by 2 bases and J by 2 bases, with 6 bases between the two germline ends. This CDR3 comprises 13 residues. CDR1 is SGHVS, CDR2 FQNEAQ, per germline.